This is a list of T cell receptor beta chains from one sample in a study of cytomegalovirus exposure and HLA in healthy donors. Clones were sequenced by immunoSEQ multiplex PCR, and TCRdb holds only the in-frame ones, with some missing. The sample totals over 45,000 clones; its top ten clones hold approximately 2.1%. What was sequenced was PBMCs. These receptors were taken from a woman under 30 in good health and CMV-seronegative. Each CDR3 is given with its conserved first and last residue. The D gene is left open where the match is weak.

j_call: TRBJ1-2; v_call: TRBV6-6; d_call: .; cdr3_aa: CASSYSYSVDYGYTF; cdr3_nt: TGTGCCAGCAGTTACTCGTATTCAGTTGATTATGGCTACACCTTC
j_call: TRBJ1-2; v_call: TRBV6-1; d_call: .; cdr3_aa: CASSLQGAAGYGYTF; cdr3_nt: TGTGCCAGCAGTTTACAGGGCGCAGCAGGATATGGCTACACCTTC
j_call: TRBJ2-1; v_call: TRBV6-4; d_call: TRBD2; cdr3_aa: CASSEREGSYNEQFF; cdr3_nt: TGTGCCAGCAGTGAGCGGGAGGGCTCCTACAATGAGCAGTTCTTC
j_call: TRBJ2-7; v_call: TRBV6-1; d_call: TRBD1; cdr3_aa: CASSEGQGVTYEQYF; cdr3_nt: TGTGCCAGCAGCGAGGGACAGGGCGTAACCTACGAGCAGTACTTC
j_call: TRBJ2-7; v_call: TRBV6-1; d_call: TRBD1; cdr3_aa: CASDTTGGLSYEQYF; cdr3_nt: TGTGCCAGCGATACAACAGGGGGGCTCTCCTACGAGCAGTACTTC
j_call: TRBJ1-2; v_call: TRBV5-1; d_call: TRBD1; cdr3_aa: CASSEGDRSSYTF; cdr3_nt: TGCGCCAGCAGCGAAGGGGACAGGTCGAGCTACACCTTC
j_call: TRBJ2-7; v_call: TRBV6-6; d_call: .; cdr3_aa: CASSPSRYRNYEQYF; cdr3_nt: TGTGCCAGCAGCCCCTCGAGGTACAGGAACTACGAGCAGTACTTC
j_call: TRBJ2-7; v_call: TRBV15; d_call: .; cdr3_aa: CATSSDSSYEQYF; cdr3_nt: TGTGCCACCAGTTCGGACAGCTCCTACGAGCAGTACTTC
j_call: TRBJ2-3; v_call: TRBV2; d_call: .; cdr3_aa: CASRGDWDARGTQYF; cdr3_nt: TGTGCCAGCAGGGGGGACTGGGATGCTCGGGGTACGCAGTATTTT
j_call: TRBJ1-1; v_call: TRBV19; d_call: .; cdr3_aa: CASRGGLGSFHSNTEAFF; cdr3_nt: TGTGCCAGTAGAGGGGGTTTAGGGTCATTTCACTCGAACACTGAAGCTTTCTTT
j_call: TRBJ1-5; v_call: TRBV28; d_call: TRBD1; cdr3_aa: CASRQLAGTAAITSNQPQHF; cdr3_nt: TGTGCCAGCAGGCAACTAGCCGGGACAGCCGCGATCACTAGCAATCAGCCCCAGCATTTT
j_call: TRBJ2-5; v_call: TRBV5-5; d_call: .; cdr3_aa: CASSLWAGMEGETQYF; cdr3_nt: TGTGCCAGCAGCTTGTGGGCAGGGATGGAGGGAGAGACCCAGTACTTC
j_call: TRBJ1-2; v_call: TRBV5-1; d_call: TRBD1; cdr3_aa: CASSPRDRGHGYTF; cdr3_nt: TGCGCCAGCAGCCCAAGGGACAGGGGGCATGGCTACACCTTC
j_call: TRBJ1-6; v_call: TRBV28; d_call: .; cdr3_aa: CASSPSPTIELHSPLHF; cdr3_nt: TGTGCCAGCAGCCCTAGCCCGACAATCGAGTTGCATTCACCCCTCCACTTT
j_call: TRBJ2-3; v_call: TRBV5-1; d_call: .; cdr3_aa: CASSDRGYTDTQYF; cdr3_nt: TGCGCCAGCAGCGATAGGGGATACACAGATACGCAGTATTTT
j_call: TRBJ1-1; v_call: TRBV18; d_call: .; cdr3_aa: CASSPRGPGTEAFF; cdr3_nt: TGTGCCAGCTCACCCCGTGGCCCGGGCACTGAAGCTTTCTTT
j_call: TRBJ2-3; v_call: TRBV29-1; d_call: TRBD2; cdr3_aa: CSALAGGTDTQYF; cdr3_nt: TGCAGCGCCTTAGCGGGAGGCACAGATACGCAGTATTTT
j_call: TRBJ1-2; v_call: TRBV7-8; d_call: .; cdr3_aa: CASSFAPGGYTF; cdr3_nt: TGTGCCAGCAGCTTCGCCCCCGGGGGCTACACCTTC
j_call: TRBJ2-7; v_call: TRBV6-5; d_call: .; cdr3_aa: CASSTPGQLYEQYF; cdr3_nt: TGTGCCAGCAGTACACCGGGACAACTCTACGAGCAGTACTTC
j_call: TRBJ1-3; v_call: TRBV6-1; d_call: .; cdr3_aa: CASGPGNTIYF; cdr3_nt: TGTGCCAGCGGGCCAGGGAACACCATATATTTT
j_call: TRBJ2-7; v_call: TRBV5-1; d_call: .; cdr3_aa: CASSDSVYEQYF; cdr3_nt: TGCGCCAGCTCCGACAGTGTCTACGAGCAGTACTTC
j_call: TRBJ2-3; v_call: TRBV2; d_call: TRBD2; cdr3_aa: CASSFILAGGTDTQYF; cdr3_nt: TGTGCCAGCAGCTTCATCCTAGCGGGGGGGACAGATACGCAGTATTTT
j_call: TRBJ1-1; v_call: TRBV28; d_call: .; cdr3_aa: CASSVTGIGTEAFF; cdr3_nt: TGTGCCAGCAGTGTTACAGGGATAGGGACTGAAGCTTTCTTT
j_call: TRBJ1-2; v_call: TRBV27; d_call: TRBD1; cdr3_aa: CASSPTGSYGYTF; cdr3_nt: TGTGCCAGCAGCCCGACAGGGAGCTATGGCTACACCTTC
j_call: TRBJ2-7; v_call: TRBV10-2; d_call: TRBD2; cdr3_aa: CASRAGGASYEQYF; cdr3_nt: TGCGCCAGCAGAGCGGGAGGGGCCTCCTACGAGCAGTACTTC
j_call: TRBJ2-4; v_call: TRBV4-2; d_call: .; cdr3_aa: CASSQGGAGVKNIQYF; cdr3_nt: TGTGCCAGCAGCCAAGGAGGAGCTGGAGTCAAAAACATTCAGTACTTC
j_call: TRBJ2-7; v_call: TRBV10-1; d_call: TRBD1; cdr3_aa: CASSDSPGQTLYEQYF; cdr3_nt: TGCGCCAGCAGCGATTCTCCGGGACAGACACTCTACGAGCAGTACTTC
j_call: TRBJ1-6; v_call: TRBV19; d_call: TRBD1; cdr3_aa: CASRQGYNSPLHF; cdr3_nt: TGTGCCAGTAGACAGGGGTATAATTCACCCCTCCACTTT
j_call: TRBJ1-5; v_call: TRBV5-1; d_call: .; cdr3_aa: CASSLGGDQPQHF; cdr3_nt: TGCGCCAGCAGCTTGGGCGGGGATCAGCCCCAGCATTTT